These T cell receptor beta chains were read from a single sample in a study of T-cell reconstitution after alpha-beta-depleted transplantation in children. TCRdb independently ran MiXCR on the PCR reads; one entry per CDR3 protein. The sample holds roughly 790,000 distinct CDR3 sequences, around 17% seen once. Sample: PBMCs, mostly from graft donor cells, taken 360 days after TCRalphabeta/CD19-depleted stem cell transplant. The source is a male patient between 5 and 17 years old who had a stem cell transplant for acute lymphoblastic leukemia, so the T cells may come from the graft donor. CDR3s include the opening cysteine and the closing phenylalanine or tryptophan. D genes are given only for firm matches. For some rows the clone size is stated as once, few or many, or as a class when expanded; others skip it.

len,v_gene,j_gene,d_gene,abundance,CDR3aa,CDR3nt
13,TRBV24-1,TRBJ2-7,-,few,CATSAGAAYEQYF,TGTGCCACCAGTGCCGGGGCCGCCTACGAGCAGTACTTC
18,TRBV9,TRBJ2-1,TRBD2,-,CASSQRDSRLADYNEQFF,TGTGCCAGCAGCCAACGGGATTCTCGACTAGCGGATTACAATGAGCAGTTCTTC
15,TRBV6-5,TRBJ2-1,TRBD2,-,CASSYSGTRDNEQFF,TGTGCCAGCAGTTACTCAGGGACTAGAGACAATGAGCAGTTCTTC
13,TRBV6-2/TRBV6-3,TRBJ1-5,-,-,CASSSRVNQPQHF,TGTGCCAGCAGCAGCCGAGTAAATCAGCCCCAGCATTTT
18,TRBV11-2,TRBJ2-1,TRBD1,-,CASSLVGWGTGGEVEQFF,TGTGCCAGCAGCTTAGTAGGATGGGGGACAGGGGGCGAGGTTGAGCAGTTCTTC
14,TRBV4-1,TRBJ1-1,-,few,CASASGPSNTEAFF,TGCGCCAGCGCATCCGGGCCGTCGAACACTGAAGCTTTCTTT
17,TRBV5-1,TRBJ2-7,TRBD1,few,CASSRPKRQGVTYEQYF,TGCGCCAGCAGCCGCCCCAAGAGACAGGGTGTAACCTACGAGCAGTACTTC
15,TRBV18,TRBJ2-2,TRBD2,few,CASSATSGSPGELFF,TGTGCCAGCTCAGCGACTAGCGGGAGCCCCGGGGAGCTGTTTTTT
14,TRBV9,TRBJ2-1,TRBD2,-,CASTVTSGSNEQFF,TGTGCCAGCACCGTTACTAGCGGGTCCAATGAGCAGTTCTTC
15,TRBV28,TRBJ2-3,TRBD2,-,CTTSGRDSFTDTQYF,TGTACCACTAGCGGGAGGGATTCTTTCACAGATACGCAGTATTTT
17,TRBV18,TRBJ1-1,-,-,CASSPGGTPFMNTEAFF,TGTGCCAGCTCACCGGGAGGGACCCCGTTCATGAACACTGAAGCTTTCTTT
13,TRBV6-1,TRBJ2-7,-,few,CASSEQGRYEQYF,TGTGCCAGCAGTGAACAGGGACGCTACGAGCAGTACTTC
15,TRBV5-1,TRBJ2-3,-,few,CASSLAGPDTDTQYF,TGCGCCAGCAGCTTGGCAGGGCCAGACACAGATACGCAGTATTTT
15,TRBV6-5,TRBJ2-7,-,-,CASSYQQGLSYEQYF,TGTGCCAGCAGTTACCAACAGGGCCTCTCCTACGAGCAGTACTTC
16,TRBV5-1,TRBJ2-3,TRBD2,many,CASSLIAGHGADTQYF,TGCGCCAGCAGCTTGATAGCGGGGCATGGCGCAGATACGCAGTATTTT
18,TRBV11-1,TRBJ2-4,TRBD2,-,CASSDPWLAGIGQNIQYF,TGTGCCAGCAGCGACCCATGGCTAGCGGGGATTGGGCAAAACATTCAGTACTTC
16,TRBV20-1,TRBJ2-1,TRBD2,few,CSASYGLARTVGEQFF,TGCAGTGCTAGTTACGGACTAGCGCGGACCGTTGGTGAGCAGTTCTTC
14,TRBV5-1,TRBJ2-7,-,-,CASSLLVRPYEQYF,TGCGCCAGCAGCTTGCTCGTACGTCCCTACGAGCAGTACTTC
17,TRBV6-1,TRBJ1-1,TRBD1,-,CASRPGDRGLGNTEAFF,TGTGCCAGCAGACCCGGGGACAGGGGGCTGGGGAACACTGAAGCTTTCTTT
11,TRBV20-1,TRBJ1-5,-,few,CSARDNQPQHF,TGCAGTGCTAGGGACAATCAGCCCCAGCATTTT
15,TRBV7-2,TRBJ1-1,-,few,CASSLDGRAVTEAFF,TGTGCCAGCAGCTTAGACGGCCGGGCGGTCACTGAAGCTTTCTTT
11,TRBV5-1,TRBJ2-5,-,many,CASSLTETQYF,TGTGCCAGCAGTTTAACGGAGACCCAGTACTTC
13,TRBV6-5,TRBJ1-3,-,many,CASSYTSGNTIYF,TGTGCCAGCAGTTACACCTCTGGAAACACCATATATTTT
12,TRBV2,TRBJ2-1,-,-,CASSADSREQFF,TGTGCCAGCAGTGCGGACAGTAGGGAGCAGTTCTTC
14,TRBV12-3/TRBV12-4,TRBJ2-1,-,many,CASIPTALGNEQFF,TGTGCCAGCATCCCGACCGCCTTAGGAAATGAGCAGTTCTTC
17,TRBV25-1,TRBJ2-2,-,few,CASSDHNRDASTGELFF,TGTGCCAGCAGTGATCACAACCGGGACGCGAGCACCGGGGAGCTGTTTTTT
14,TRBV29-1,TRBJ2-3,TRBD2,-,CSVGKAGVEDTQYF,TGCAGCGTTGGGAAAGCGGGAGTTGAGGATACGCAGTATTTT
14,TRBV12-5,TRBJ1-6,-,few,CASGLGQVGSPLHF,TGTGCTAGTGGTTTGGGCCAGGTTGGGTCACCCCTCCACTTT
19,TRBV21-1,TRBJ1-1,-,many,CASSKVPQAVQGLNTEAFF,TGTGCCAGCAGCAAAGTCCCCCAGGCCGTACAGGGATTGAACACTGAAGCTTTCTTT
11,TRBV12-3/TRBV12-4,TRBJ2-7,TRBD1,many,CASRTGREQYF,TGTGCCAGCAGGACAGGGCGGGAGCAGTACTTC
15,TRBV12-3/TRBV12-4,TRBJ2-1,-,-,CASSPQAHGDNEQFF,TGTGCCAGCAGTCCTCAGGCGCATGGGGACAATGAGCAGTTCTTC
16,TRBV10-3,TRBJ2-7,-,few,CAISQRHRVRTYEQYF,TGTGCCATCAGCCAACGGCACAGGGTTCGGACCTACGAGCAGTACTTC
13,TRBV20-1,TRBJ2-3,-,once,CSAQIGDTDTQYF,TGCAGTGCTCAGATTGGAGACACAGATACGCAGTATTTT
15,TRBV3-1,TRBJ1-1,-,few,CASSQDWGAPSEAFF,TGTGCCAGCAGCCAAGATTGGGGAGCACCTAGTGAAGCTTTCTTT
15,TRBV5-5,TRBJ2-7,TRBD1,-,CASSLAQGDPYEQYF,TGTGCCAGCAGCTTGGCACAGGGGGATCCCTACGAGCAGTACTTC
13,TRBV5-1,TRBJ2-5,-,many,CASSLTRRETQYF,TGCGCCAGCAGCCTTACTAGGAGGGAGACCCAGTACTTC
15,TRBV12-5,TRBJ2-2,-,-,CASGSPMSSAGELFF,TGTGCTAGTGGTTCCCCCATGAGCTCCGCCGGGGAGCTGTTTTTT
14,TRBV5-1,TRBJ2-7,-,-,CASSNLVGIDEQYF,TGCGCCAGCAGCAACTTAGTAGGGATCGACGAGCAGTACTTC
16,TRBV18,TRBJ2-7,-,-,CASSQNRDGGSYEQYF,TGTGCCAGCTCACAGAACCGGGACGGAGGTTCTTACGAGCAGTACTTC
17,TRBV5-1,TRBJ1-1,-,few,CASSLGAGLGGRTEAFF,TGCGCCAGCAGCTTGGGGGCAGGGCTGGGAGGTAGGACTGAAGCTTTCTTT
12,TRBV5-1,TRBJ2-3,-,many,CASSGYKDTQYF,TGCGCCAGCAGCGGGTACAAGGATACGCAGTATTTT
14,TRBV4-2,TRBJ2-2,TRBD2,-,CASGTTLNTGELFF,TGTGCCAGCGGGACTACCCTGAACACCGGGGAGCTGTTTTTT
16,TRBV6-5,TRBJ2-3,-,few,CASSAGVAVYTDTQYF,TGTGCCAGCAGCGCCGGGGTAGCGGTTTACACAGATACGCAGTATTTT
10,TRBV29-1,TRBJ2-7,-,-,CSVADREQYF,TGCAGCGTTGCTGACAGAGAGCAGTACTTC
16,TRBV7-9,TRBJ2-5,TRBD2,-,CASSFGTSDGQETQYF,TGTGCCAGCAGCTTCGGGACTAGCGACGGCCAAGAGACCCAGTACTTC
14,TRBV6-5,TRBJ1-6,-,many,CASSYYGVNSPLHF,TGTGCCAGCAGTTACTATGGGGTGAATTCACCCCTCCACTTT
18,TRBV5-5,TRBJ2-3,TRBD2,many,CASSLGPTSGRRADTQYF,TGTGCCAGCAGCTTGGGGCCGACTAGCGGGAGAAGGGCAGATACGCAGTATTTT
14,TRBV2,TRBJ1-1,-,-,CASSAQGGNTEAFF,TGTGCCAGCAGTGCACAGGGAGGAAACACTGAAGCTTTCTTT
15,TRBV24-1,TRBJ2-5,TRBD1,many,CATRGRTGRQETQYF,TGTGCCACCAGAGGACGGACAGGTAGACAAGAGACCCAGTACTTC
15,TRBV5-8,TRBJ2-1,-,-,CASSLGLVAYNEQFF,TGTGCCAGCAGCTTGGGCCTAGTAGCCTACAATGAGCAGTTCTTC